The following is a T cell receptor (beta chain) sequence with its context. The antigen remains undetermined. The CDR3 is 14 amino acids. Germline values: CDR1 MNHEY, CDR2 SVGAGI. V was trimmed by 5 bases and J by 0 bases, leaving 8 bases between them. cDNA serving as the sequencing template came from extracted, reverse transcribed RNA. Only in-frame clones appear in the TCRdb table, and some are missing; sequencing was by immunoSEQ multiplex PCR. The sample includes roughly 120,000 clones, less than 80% seen only once; the top ten take 2.5% to 3.5%. The data were obtained in a study of CD8+ T cells in alopecia areata. Regarding the study as a whole: Shared TCR sequences were less clear between patients than in mice, possibly partly from HLA diversity. Scalp sample sequencing also detects resident alphabeta T cells of normal skin. Clonality was higher in lesional than normal scalp, especially in alopecia totalis/universalis.

PBMCs, the starting material, were the source of sorted CD4+ and CD8+ T cells. The genes are TRBV6-5 and TRBJ1-5; D unclear. The TCR comes from a human donor in good health. The source material was CD4+ T cells sorted from blood. CDR3 protein: CASSTEYSNQPQHF. CDR3 bases: TGTGCCAGCAGTACGGAGTATAGCAATCAGCCCCAGCATTTT.